A single sample gave rise to the 19 T cell receptor beta chains below, sequenced in a study of technical replicates of blood from a few donors. Some clones are missing from TCRdb's copy, which holds only in-frame ones; the method was immunoSEQ multiplex PCR. Here the sample spans fewer than 100,000 clones, roughly 90% being singletons. The sequenced material came from T cells isolated from PBMCs. Receptor source: a human donor in good health.

V is TRBV21-1 and J is TRBJ2-6; the table's D call, TRBD1, has no DNA check behind it. TRBV21-1 is recorded as a pseudogene. The CDR3 sequence is 19 residues long. The DNA of the CDR3 is TGTGCCAGCAGCAAGGCCTGGGACAGTACATACTCTGGGGCCAACGTCCTGACTTTC. It is translated as CASSKAWDSTYSGANVLTF.

CDR3 loop: CASGSQGGGYGYTF. In nucleotides, the CDR3 is TGTGCCAGCGGATCTCAGGGGGGAGGCTATGGCTACACCTTC. The chain couples TRBV7-6 to TRBJ1-2, with 7 bases that match TRBD1. The CDR3 has 14 residues. V shed 8 bases, J shed 4 bases, and the junction held 10 bases outside the gene matches. Germline assignment: CDR1 SGHVS and CDR2 FNYEAQ.

The chain recombines TRBV9 with TRBJ2-7, with TRBD1 matching 9 bases. CDR3 length: 14 residues. Germline V gene sequence: CDR1 SGDLS, CDR2 YYNGEE. The trim removed 3 bases at V and 4 bases at J, leaving 5 bases unmatched. The CDR3 reads CASSGQGVEYEQYF. The CDR3 bases are TGTGCCAGCAGCGGACAGGGGGTTGAATACGAGCAGTACTTC.

The V and J genes are TRBV27 and TRBJ2-3; 10 bases agree with TRBD2. Unmatched junction bases numbered 4, after V lost 2 bases and J lost 2 bases. The length of the CDR3 is 16 residues. CDR1 and CDR2 (germline): MNHEY, SMNVEV (reference sequence). The CDR3 DNA reads as TGTGCCAGCAGTTTACGAGCGGGAGGGCCCACAGATACGCAGTATTTT. Amino acids: CASSLRAGGPTDTQYF.

V usage is TRBV5-1 and J usage is TRBJ2-3, with D maybe TRBD1 (6 bases). In germline, CDR1 is SGHRS, CDR2 YFSETQ. V was cut by 2 bases and J by 0 bases, with 10 bases left in between. The CDR3 is 15 residues long. The CDR3 sequence: CASSFLQGSTDTQYF. For the CDR3, the DNA is TGCGCCAGCAGCTTTCTACAGGGTAGCACAGATACGCAGTATTTT. The whole variable domain, remainder taken from reference TRBV5-1 and TRBJ2-3, is KAGVTQTPRYLIKTRGQQVTLSCSPISGHRSVSWYQQTPGQGLQFLFEYFSETQRNKGNFPGRFSGRQFSNSRSEMNVSTLELGDSALYLCASSFLQGSTDTQYFGPGTRLTVL.

This chain joins TRBV27 and TRBJ2-3, with TRBD2 identical over 12 bases. The CDR3 extends over 17 amino acids. CDR1 and CDR2 (germline): MNHEY, SMNVEV (reference sequence). V shed 6 bases and J 4 bases; nucleotides not matched to a gene: 11. DNA for the CDR3: TGTGCCAGCAGGCCCATATGGACTAGCGGGATCGCAGATACGCAGTATTTT. Its protein is CASRPIWTSGIADTQYF.

This chain links TRBV28 with TRBJ2-2; TRBD2 matches at 7 bases. CDR1 MDHEN and CDR2 SYDVKM come from the germline V gene. This CDR3 contains 13 residues. The J segment lost 4 bases and the V segment lost 7 bases, leaving 3 bases of the junction unmatched. CDR3: CASISGGTGELFF. CDR3 sequence (DNA): TGTGCCAGCATCTCGGGAGGCACCGGGGAGCTGTTTTTT.

The J gene is TRBJ2-7, the V gene TRBV28; possibly TRBD1 for D (6 bases). CDR3 length: 12 residues. Per germline, CDR1 MDHEN and CDR2 SYDVKM. The V and J ends lost 8 bases and 4 bases respectively, with 12 bases between them. In DNA, the CDR3 is TGTGCCAGCTCAAGTACAGGGTACGAGCAGTACTTC. It translates to CASSSTGYEQYF.

The V call is TRBV5-1, the J call TRBJ2-7, with 10 positions matching TRBD2. The CDR3 has 15 amino acids. V shed 0 bases, J shed 5 bases, and the junction held 5 bases outside the gene matches. Germline CDR1 SGHRS, CDR2 YFSETQ. In DNA, the CDR3 is TGCGCCAGCAGCTTGGCCGAACTAGCGGGAAACGAGCAGTACTTC. This translates into CASSLAELAGNEQYF.

The V gene is TRBV19, the J gene TRBJ1-1, with 9 bases that match TRBD1. This CDR3 contains 14 residues. Germline assignment: CDR1 LNHDA and CDR2 SQIVND (reference sequence). Trimming removed 6 bases from V and 5 bases from J; junction bases left unmatched: 7. The CDR3 DNA reads as TGTGCCAGTAGCAACCACAGGGGGCAAACTGAAGCTTTCTTT. This encodes CASSNHRGQTEAFF.

The chain has TRBV5-1 and TRBJ2-6; D is uncertain. The V end was cut by 0 bases, the J end by 2 bases, with 12 bases between. From germline, CDR1 is SGHRS and CDR2 YFSETQ. The CDR3 consists of 17 residues. The CDR3 coding sequence is TGCGCCAGCAGCTTGGAAGTGGCTCCAGCTGGGGCCAACGTCCTGACTTTC. Its translation: CASSLEVAPAGANVLTF.

This chain uses TRBV7-9 with TRBJ2-3; tentatively, D is TRBD1 (6 bases). CDR1 and CDR2 from the germline V gene are SEHNR and FQNEAQ (reference sequence). The V end was cut by 5 bases, the J end by 5 bases, with 20 bases between. This CDR3 has 16 amino acids. CDR3 protein: CASSPPGWGPGDTQYF. For the CDR3, the DNA is TGTGCCAGCAGCCCCCCGGGGTGGGGGCCGGGAGATACGCAGTATTTT. Filled out from reference TRBV7-9 and TRBJ2-3, the complete variable domain reads DTGVSQNPRHKITKRGQNVTFRCDPISEHNRLYWYRQTLGQGPEFLTYFQNEAQLEKSRLLSDRFSAERPKGSFSTLEIQRTEQGDSAMYLCASSPPGWGPGDTQYFGPGTRLTVL.

The chain joins TRBV30 to TRBJ2-7; 8 nucleotides match TRBD1. Germline trimming cut 5 bases from V and 2 bases from J; bases unmatched to any gene: 8. Germline V gives CDR1 GTSNPN, CDR2 SVGIG (reference sequence). This CDR3 comprises 14 residues. CDR3 residues: CAWCTGTGTYEQYF. As DNA, the CDR3 is TGTGCCTGGTGCACCGGGACAGGAACCTACGAGCAGTACTTC.

This chain links TRBV10-1 with TRBJ1-2; D may be TRBD1 (5 bases). The CDR3 contains 11 residues. CDR1 is WNHNN, CDR2 SYGVQD, per germline (reference sequence). V was cut by 3 bases and J by 6 bases, with 5 bases left in between. CDR3 amino acids: CASSDRDGYTF. The CDR3 nucleotides read TGCGCCAGCAGTGACAGGGATGGCTACACCTTC.

The chain couples TRBV6-6 to TRBJ2-1; D perhaps matches TRBD1 (6 bases). The germline V and J ends were trimmed by 6 bases and 2 bases, with 14 bases remaining between them. The CDR3 covers 15 residues. The germline CDR1 and CDR2 sequences are MNHNY and SVGAGI (reference sequence). CDR3 coding DNA: TGTGCCAGCAGAGATACAGGGTCCCCCTACAATGAGCAGTTCTTC. Residues: CASRDTGSPYNEQFF.

This clone was seen a few times. The chain joins TRBV19 to TRBJ2-3, with D hard to call. Looked up from germline, CDR1 is LNHDA and CDR2 is SQIVND (reference sequence). Between the trimmed V and J ends, which lost 6 bases and 0 bases, there was a span of 10 bases. The CDR3 runs 14 residues. The chain's CDR3 is CASSQFASTDTQYF. The CDR3 DNA reads TGTGCCAGTAGCCAGTTCGCTAGCACAGATACGCAGTATTTT.

The chain links TRBV5-6 to TRBJ1-2; TRBD1 agrees at 9 bases. J gave up 5 bases and V 4 bases, and 9 bases lay outside the gene matches. In germline, CDR1 is SGHDT, CDR2 YYEEEE. The CDR3 spans 15 residues. The CDR3 spells CASSHPGQGRYGYTF. CDR3 bases: TGTGCCAGCAGCCATCCGGGACAGGGAAGGTATGGCTACACCTTC.

This rearrangement joins TRBV5-8 to TRBJ1-1, with a tentative D call TRBD1 (6 bases). V lost 2 bases, J lost 9 bases, and 11 bases lay in between. Germline V lookup: CDR1 SGHTS, CDR2 YDEGEE. The CDR3 totals 12 residues. This CDR3 is CASSFVDSQAFF. CDR3 in DNA: TGTGCCAGCAGCTTCGTGGACAGCCAAGCTTTCTTT.

In this sample, this clone turned up a few times. The rearrangement joins TRBV2 to TRBJ2-1; 8 positions agree with TRBD2. V gave up 9 bases and J gave up 9 bases; unmatched junction bases: 7. The CDR3 has 12 amino acids. CDR1 and CDR2 from the germline V gene are SNHLY and FYNNEI. The CDR3 DNA is TGTGCCAGGGGGACTAGAAAGACTGAGCAGTTCTTC. As protein: CARGTRKTEQFF.